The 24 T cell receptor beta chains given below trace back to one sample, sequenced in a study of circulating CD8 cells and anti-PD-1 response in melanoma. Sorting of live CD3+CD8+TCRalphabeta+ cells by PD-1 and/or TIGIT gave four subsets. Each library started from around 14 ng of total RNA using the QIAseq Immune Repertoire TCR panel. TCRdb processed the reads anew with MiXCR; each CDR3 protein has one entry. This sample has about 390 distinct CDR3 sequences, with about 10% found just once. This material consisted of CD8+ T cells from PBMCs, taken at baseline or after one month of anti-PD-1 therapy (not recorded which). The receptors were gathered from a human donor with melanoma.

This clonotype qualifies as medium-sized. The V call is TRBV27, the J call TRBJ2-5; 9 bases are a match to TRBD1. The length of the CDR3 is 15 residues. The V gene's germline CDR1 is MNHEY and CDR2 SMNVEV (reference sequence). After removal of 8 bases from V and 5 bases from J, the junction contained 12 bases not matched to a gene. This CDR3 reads CASWETGGLWETQYF. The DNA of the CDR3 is TGTGCCAGCTGGGAAACAGGGGGCTTATGGGAGACCCAGTACTTC.

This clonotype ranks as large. CDR3 in amino acids: CASFTWGGSYEQYF. The CDR3 coding sequence is TGTGCCAGTTTCACCTGGGGGGGCTCCTACGAGCAGTACTTC. The J gene is TRBJ2-7, the V gene TRBV28; 7 nucleotides line up with TRBD2. The CDR3 totals 14 residues. CDR1 is MDHEN, CDR2 SYDVKM, per germline. Unmatched junction bases numbered 8, after V lost 9 bases and J lost 0 bases. The full variable domain, its missing parts supplied by reference TRBV28 and TRBJ2-7, is DVKVTQSSRYLVKRTGEKVFLECVQDMDHENMFWYRQDPGLGLRLIYFSYDVKMKEKGDIPEGYSVSREKKERFSLILESASTNQTSMYLCASFTWGGSYEQYFGPGTRLTVT.

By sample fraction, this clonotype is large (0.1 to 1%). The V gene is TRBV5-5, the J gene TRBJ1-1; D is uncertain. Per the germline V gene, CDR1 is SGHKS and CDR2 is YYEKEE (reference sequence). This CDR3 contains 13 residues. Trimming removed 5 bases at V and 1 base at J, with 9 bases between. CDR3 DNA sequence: TGTGCCAGCAGTCTGGACTGGAACACTGAAGCTTTCTTT. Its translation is CASSLDWNTEAFF.

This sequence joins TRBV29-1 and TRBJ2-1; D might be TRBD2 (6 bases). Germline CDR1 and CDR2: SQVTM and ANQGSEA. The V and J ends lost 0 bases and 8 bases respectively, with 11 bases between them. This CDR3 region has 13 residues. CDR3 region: CSVEDRRVDEQFF. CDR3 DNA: TGCAGCGTTGAAGATAGGAGGGTAGATGAGCAGTTCTTC.

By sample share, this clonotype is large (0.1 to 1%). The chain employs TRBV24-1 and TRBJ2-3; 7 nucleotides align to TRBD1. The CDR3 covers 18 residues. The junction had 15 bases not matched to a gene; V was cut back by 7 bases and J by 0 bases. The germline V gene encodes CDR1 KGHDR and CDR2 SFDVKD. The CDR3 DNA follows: TGTGCCACCAGGGCCCGCGAAGGGGACAGTTCTAGCACAGATACGCAGTATTTT. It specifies CATRAREGDSSSTDTQYF.

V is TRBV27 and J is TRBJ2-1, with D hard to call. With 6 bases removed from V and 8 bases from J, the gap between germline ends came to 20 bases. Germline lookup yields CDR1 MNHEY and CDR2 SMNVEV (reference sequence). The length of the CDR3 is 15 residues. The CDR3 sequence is CASRPTPNLGYEQFF. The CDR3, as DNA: TGTGCCAGCAGACCGACCCCCAACCTAGGGTATGAGCAGTTCTTC.

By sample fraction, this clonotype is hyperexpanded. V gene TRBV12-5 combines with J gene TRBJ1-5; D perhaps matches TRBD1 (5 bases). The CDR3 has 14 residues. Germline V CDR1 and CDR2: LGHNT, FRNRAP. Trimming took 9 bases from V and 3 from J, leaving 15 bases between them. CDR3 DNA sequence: TGTGCTAGCCTATTTAGACAGTTCAATCAGCCCCAGCATTTT. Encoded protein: CASLFRQFNQPQHF.

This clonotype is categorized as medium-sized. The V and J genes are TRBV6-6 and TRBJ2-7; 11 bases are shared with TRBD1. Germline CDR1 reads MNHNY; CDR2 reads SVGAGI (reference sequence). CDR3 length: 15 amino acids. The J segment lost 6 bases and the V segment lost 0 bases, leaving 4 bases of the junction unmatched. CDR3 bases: TGTGCCAGCAGTTACTCCGGGACAGGGGGGCTCGAGCAGTACTTC. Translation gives CASSYSGTGGLEQYF.

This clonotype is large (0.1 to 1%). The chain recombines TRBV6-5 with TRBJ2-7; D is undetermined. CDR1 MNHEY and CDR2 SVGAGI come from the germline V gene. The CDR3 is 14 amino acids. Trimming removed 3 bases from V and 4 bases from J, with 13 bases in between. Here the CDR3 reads CASSYGRKPYEQYF. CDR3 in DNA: TGTGCCAGCAGTTATGGCAGGAAACCTTACGAGCAGTACTTC.

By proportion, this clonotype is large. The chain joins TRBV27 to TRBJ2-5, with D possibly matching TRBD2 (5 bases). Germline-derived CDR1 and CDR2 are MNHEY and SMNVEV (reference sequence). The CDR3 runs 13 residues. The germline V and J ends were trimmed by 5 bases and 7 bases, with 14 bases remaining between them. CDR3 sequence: CASSPSRRGTQYF. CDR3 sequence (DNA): TGTGCCAGCAGTCCCTCCCGACGGGGGACCCAGTACTTC.

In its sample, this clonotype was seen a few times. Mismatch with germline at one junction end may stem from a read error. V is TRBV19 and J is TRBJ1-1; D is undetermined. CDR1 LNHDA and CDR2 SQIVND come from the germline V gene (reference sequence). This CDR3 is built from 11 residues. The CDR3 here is CASKWATEALF. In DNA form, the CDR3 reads TGTGCCAGTAAATGGGCAACTGAAGCTCTCTTT.

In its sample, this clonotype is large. The CDR3 bases are TGTGCCAGCAGCATCGGGACAGGGGGTTTCACTGAAGCTTTCTTT. Its protein product is CASSIGTGGFTEAFF. The chain joins TRBV7-9 to TRBJ1-1; TRBD1 agrees at 11 bases. Looked up from germline, CDR1 is SEHNR and CDR2 is FQNEAQ (reference sequence). The junction had 6 bases not matched to a gene; V was cut back by 5 bases and J by 4 bases. This CDR3 is built from 15 residues.

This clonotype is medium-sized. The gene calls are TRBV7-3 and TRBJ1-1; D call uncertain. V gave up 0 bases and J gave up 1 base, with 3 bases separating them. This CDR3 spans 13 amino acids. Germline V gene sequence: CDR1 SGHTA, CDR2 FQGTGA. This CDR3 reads CASSLTGNTEAFF. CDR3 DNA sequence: TGTGCCAGCAGCTTAACAGGGAACACTGAAGCTTTCTTT.

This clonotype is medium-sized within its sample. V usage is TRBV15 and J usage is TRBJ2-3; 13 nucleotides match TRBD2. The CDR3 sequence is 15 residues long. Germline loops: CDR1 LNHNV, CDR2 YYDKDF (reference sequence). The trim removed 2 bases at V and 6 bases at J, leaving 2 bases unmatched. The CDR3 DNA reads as TGTGCCACCAGCAGAAGGACTAGCGGGAGTGATACGCAGTATTTT. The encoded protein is CATSRRTSGSDTQYF. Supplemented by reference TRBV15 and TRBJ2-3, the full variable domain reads DAMVIQNPRYQVTQFGKPVTLSCSQTLNHNVMYWYQQKSSQAPKLLFHYYDKDFNNEADTPDNFQSRRPNTSFCFLDIRSPGLGDTAMYLCATSRRTSGSDTQYFGPGTRLTVL.

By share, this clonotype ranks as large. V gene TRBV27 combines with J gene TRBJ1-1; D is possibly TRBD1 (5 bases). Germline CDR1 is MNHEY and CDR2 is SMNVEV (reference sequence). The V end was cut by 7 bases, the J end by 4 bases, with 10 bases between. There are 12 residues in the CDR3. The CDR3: CASMRGGTEAFF. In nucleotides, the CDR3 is TGTGCCAGCATGAGGGGTGGCACTGAAGCTTTCTTT.

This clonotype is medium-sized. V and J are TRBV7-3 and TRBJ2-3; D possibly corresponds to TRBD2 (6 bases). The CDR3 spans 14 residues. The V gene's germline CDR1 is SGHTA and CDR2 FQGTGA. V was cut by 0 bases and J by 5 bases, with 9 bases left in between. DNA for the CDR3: TGTGCCAGCAGCTTAACGGGAGGAAAAGATACGCAGTATTTT. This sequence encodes CASSLTGGKDTQYF.

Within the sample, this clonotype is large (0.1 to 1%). The CDR3 DNA reads as TGTGCTAGTGGTTCGGACAGGGACTTCAACTATGGCTACACCTTC. Translated: CASGSDRDFNYGYTF. This chain joins TRBV12-5 and TRBJ1-2, with 8 bases that match TRBD1. Trimming took 4 bases from V and 2 from J; bases not matched to a gene: 6. This CDR3 region has 15 residues. CDR1 LGHNT and CDR2 FRNRAP come from the germline V gene.

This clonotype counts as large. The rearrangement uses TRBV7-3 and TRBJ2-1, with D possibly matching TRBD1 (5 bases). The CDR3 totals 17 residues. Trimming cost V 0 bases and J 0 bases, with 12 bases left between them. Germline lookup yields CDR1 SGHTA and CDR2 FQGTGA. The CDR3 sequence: CASSLTLTATSYNEQFF. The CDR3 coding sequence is TGTGCCAGCAGCTTAACCTTGACAGCCACCTCCTACAATGAGCAGTTCTTC. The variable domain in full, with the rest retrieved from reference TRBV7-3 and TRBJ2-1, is GAGVSQTPSNKVTEKGKYVELRCDPISGHTALYWYRQSLGQGPEFLIYFQGTGAADDSGLPNDRFFAVRPEGSVSTLKIQRTERGDSAVYLCASSLTLTATSYNEQFFGPGTRLTVL.

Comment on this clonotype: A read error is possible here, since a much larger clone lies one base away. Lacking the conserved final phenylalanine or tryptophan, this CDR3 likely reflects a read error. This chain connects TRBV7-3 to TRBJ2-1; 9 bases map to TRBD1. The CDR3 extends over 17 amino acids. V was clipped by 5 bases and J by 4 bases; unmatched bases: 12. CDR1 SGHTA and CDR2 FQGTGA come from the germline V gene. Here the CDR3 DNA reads TGTGCCAGCAGCCCTTATCACCGGGACAGGGAATACAATGAGCAGTTCCTC. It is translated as CASSPYHRDREYNEQFL.

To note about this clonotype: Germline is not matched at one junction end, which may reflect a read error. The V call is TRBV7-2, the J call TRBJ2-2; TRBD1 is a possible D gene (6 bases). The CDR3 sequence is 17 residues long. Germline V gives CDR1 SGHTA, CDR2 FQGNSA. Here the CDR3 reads CASSPYARTVYTGEPFF. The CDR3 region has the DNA TGTGCCAGCAGCCCGTACGCCCGGACAGTCTACACCGGGGAGCCGTTTTTT.

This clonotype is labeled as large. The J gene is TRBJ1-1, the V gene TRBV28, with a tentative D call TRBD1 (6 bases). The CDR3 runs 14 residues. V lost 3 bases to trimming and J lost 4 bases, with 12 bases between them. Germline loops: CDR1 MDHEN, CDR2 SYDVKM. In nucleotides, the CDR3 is TGTGCCAGCAGTTTTTTAGGGGGGGGCACTGAAGCTTTCTTT. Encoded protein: CASSFLGGGTEAFF.

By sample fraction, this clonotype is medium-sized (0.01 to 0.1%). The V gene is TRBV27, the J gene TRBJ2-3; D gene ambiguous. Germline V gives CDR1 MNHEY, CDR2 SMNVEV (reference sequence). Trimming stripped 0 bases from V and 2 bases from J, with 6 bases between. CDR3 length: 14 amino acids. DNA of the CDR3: TGTGCCAGCAGTTTATCGAGCCTCACAGATACGCAGTATTTT. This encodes CASSLSSLTDTQYF.

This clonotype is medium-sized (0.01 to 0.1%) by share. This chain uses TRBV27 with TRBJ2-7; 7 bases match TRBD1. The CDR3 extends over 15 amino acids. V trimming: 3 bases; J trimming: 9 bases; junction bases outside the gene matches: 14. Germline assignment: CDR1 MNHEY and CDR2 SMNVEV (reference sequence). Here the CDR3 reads CASSFQTGLKGGQYF. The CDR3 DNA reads TGTGCCAGCAGTTTCCAGACAGGGTTAAAGGGCGGGCAGTACTTC.

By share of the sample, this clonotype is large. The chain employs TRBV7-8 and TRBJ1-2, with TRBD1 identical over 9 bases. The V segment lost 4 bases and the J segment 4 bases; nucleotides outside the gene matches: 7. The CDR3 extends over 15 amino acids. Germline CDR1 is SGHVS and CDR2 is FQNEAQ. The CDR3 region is CASSSDRGDSYGYTF. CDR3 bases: TGTGCCAGCAGCTCCGACAGGGGGGATTCCTATGGCTACACCTTC.